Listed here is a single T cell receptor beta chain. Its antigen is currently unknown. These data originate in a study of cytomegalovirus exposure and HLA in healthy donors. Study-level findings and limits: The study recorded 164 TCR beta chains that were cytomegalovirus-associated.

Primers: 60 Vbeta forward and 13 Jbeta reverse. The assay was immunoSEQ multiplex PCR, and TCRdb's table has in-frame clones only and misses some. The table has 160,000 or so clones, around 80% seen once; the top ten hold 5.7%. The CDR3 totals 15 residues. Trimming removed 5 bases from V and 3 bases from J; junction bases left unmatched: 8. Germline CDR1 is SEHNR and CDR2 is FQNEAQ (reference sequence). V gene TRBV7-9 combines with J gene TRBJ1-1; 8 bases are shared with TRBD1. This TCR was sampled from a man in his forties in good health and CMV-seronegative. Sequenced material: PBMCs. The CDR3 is CASSHRTGTDTEAFF. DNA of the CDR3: TGTGCCAGCAGCCACAGGACAGGGACGGACACTGAAGCTTTCTTT. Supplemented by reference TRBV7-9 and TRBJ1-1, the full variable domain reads DTGVSQNPRHKITKRGQNVTFRCDPISEHNRLYWYRQTLGQGPEFLTYFQNEAQLEKSRLLSDRFSAERPKGSFSTLEIQRTEQGDSAMYLCASSHRTGTDTEAFFGQGTRLTVV.